This TCR beta chain derives from a study of vaccination and CD4 T cells after COVID-19. At the level of the study: The convalescents comprised six males and four females, two of them Hispanic. A median of roughly 72 days (range 14 to 241) separated dose two from the taking of post-vaccine samples.

TCRdb re-called the PCR reads with MiXCR, one entry per CDR3 protein. The sample lists 30,000 or so distinct CDR3 sequences; roughly 50% were seen once. Time point here: late sampling 161 to 241 days after vaccination in a few convalescent patients. All positive PCR tests were dated between March and December 2020, predating US Alpha, Beta and Delta variants. Broader study findings: Nearly all convalescent vaccine-specific clones, 304 of 307, recognized only SARS-CoV-2 spike.

On this clonotype: Its antigen is undetermined. One end of the junction does not line up with germline, which may come from a read error.

The CDR3 is 16 amino acids. The germline V gene has CDR1 KGHDR and CDR2 SFDVKD. The source of this sequence is a human donor who had recovered from COVID-19. This material consisted of CD4+ T cells from blood, taken about 7 months after SARS-CoV-2 vaccination. This chain connects TRBV24-1 to TRBJ2-3, with 11 positions matching TRBD2. This chain's CDR3 is CATGETGTSGIDTQYF. CDR3 in DNA: TGTGCCACCGGTGAGACCGGGACTAGCGGTATAGATACGCAGTATTTT.